Sequencing of this TCR beta chain was carried out in a study of shared clonotypes between healthy human individuals. Sorted-subset replicate PCRs used 200 ng DNA, approximately 33,000 T cell genomes. Sequencing was performed with immunoSEQ multiplex PCR; in TCRdb, only in-frame clones are kept and a portion is missing. Of more than 400,000 clones detected, 90% to 96% appear once; the ten largest clones hold 0.05% to 0.07%. Germline V lookup: CDR1 SEHNR, CDR2 FQNEAQ (reference sequence). J gave up 4 bases and V 5 bases, and 4 bases lay outside the gene matches. The CDR3 totals 14 residues. The sequenced sample consisted of naive CD4+ T cells sorted from blood. This sample's subset: CD45RA+ positively selected. This sequence was found in a woman aged 30 to 39 in good health. The rearrangement joins TRBV7-9 to TRBJ1-1, with 10 nucleotides matching TRBD1. The CDR3 sequence is CASSTDRGLTEAFF. Here the CDR3 DNA reads TGTGCCAGCAGCACAGACAGGGGGCTCACTGAAGCTTTCTTT.